One and the same sample provided the 18 T cell receptor beta chains below, sequenced in a study of cytomegalovirus exposure and HLA in healthy donors. A multiplex PCR was run with 60 Vbeta primers and 13 Jbeta primers. Measured with immunoSEQ multiplex PCR; TCRdb has only the in-frame clones, and not every one. The sample consists of 200,000 to 250,000 clones, 80% to 90% of them appearing once. Sequencing was done on a sample of PBMCs. The receptors were sampled from a woman in her late teens or twenties in good health and CMV-seronegative.

The chain carries TRBV11-3 and TRBJ1-1; D gene unclear. The CDR3 totals 11 residues. The germline V gene has CDR1 SGHNT and CDR2 YENEEA. V dropped 3 bases and J dropped 8 bases, with 7 bases sitting between them. CDR3 in DNA: TGTGCCAGCAGCTTGGGCAGCGAAGCTTTCTTT. This encodes CASSLGSEAFF.

The chain couples TRBV5-1 to TRBJ2-3, with D perhaps matching TRBD2 (6 bases). The CDR3 is 14 amino acids. The germline CDR1 and CDR2 sequences are SGHRS and YFSETQ. V was trimmed by 5 bases and J by 0 bases, leaving 10 bases between them. CDR3 amino acids: CASRGGPSTDTQYF. The CDR3 DNA sequence: TGCGCCAGCAGGGGGGGTCCTAGCACAGATACGCAGTATTTT.

V is TRBV2 and J is TRBJ1-6; no firm D call. The CDR3 extends over 16 amino acids. Trimming removed 7 bases from V and 1 base from J, with 14 bases in between. Germline V gives CDR1 SNHLY, CDR2 FYNNEI. Written as DNA, the CDR3 is TGTGCCAGCACGGTCGCGGCGAGGTCCTATAATTCACCCCTCCACTTT. Its translation: CASTVAARSYNSPLHF.

This clone was detected a few times. The rearrangement links TRBV7-6 to TRBJ1-1; no firm D call. CDR3 size: 14 residues. Trimming shortened V by 5 bases and J by 4 bases, and 14 bases separated the two germline ends. CDR1 is SGHVS and CDR2 is FNYEAQ in the germline V gene. The CDR3, as DNA: TGTGCCAGCAGCCGAATGGAGGGTGCCACTGAAGCTTTCTTT. Amino acid sequence: CASSRMEGATEAFF.

The V and J genes are TRBV4-3 and TRBJ1-1, with 7 bases aligning to TRBD1. V trimming: 0 bases; J trimming: 0 bases; junction bases outside the gene matches: 4. The germline gives CDR1 LGHNA, CDR2 YSLEER. This CDR3 region has 16 residues. Here the CDR3 reads CASSQDPGQMNTEAFF. The DNA for the CDR3 is TGCGCCAGCAGCCAAGACCCGGGACAGATGAACACTGAAGCTTTCTTT.

This clone was seen once. This chain uses TRBV30 with TRBJ1-4; D remains ambiguous. The CDR3 is 19 amino acids. With 2 bases removed from V and 0 bases from J, the gap between germline ends came to 22 bases. Germline V CDR1 and CDR2: GTSNPN, SVGIG (reference sequence). DNA of the CDR3: TGTGCCTGGAGTTTGAACGCGGGTCCTCCACTGGCAACTAATGAAAAACTGTTTTTT. Its translation: CAWSLNAGPPLATNEKLFF.

This clone was seen a few times. The chain uses TRBV27 and TRBJ2-2, with 9 bases fitting TRBD2. V shed 4 bases, J shed 6 bases, and the junction held 6 bases outside the gene matches. The CDR3 length is 15 residues. Germline V gives CDR1 MNHEY, CDR2 SMNVEV (reference sequence). Here the CDR3 DNA reads TGTGCCAGCAGTTGGTTTAGCGGGGGCCCCGGGGAGCTGTTTTTT. This gives the protein CASSWFSGGPGELFF.

The genes are TRBV18 and TRBJ2-5; no clear D gene. From germline, CDR1 is KGHSH and CDR2 LQKENI. Trimming shortened V by 3 bases and J by 5 bases, and 16 bases separated the two germline ends. The CDR3 contains 15 residues. In DNA form, the CDR3 reads TGTGCCAGCTCACCGAATGGCGAGACCAGGGAGACCCAGTACTTC. Translated: CASSPNGETRETQYF.

The chain combines TRBV7-9 with TRBJ2-1; D may be TRBD2 (6 bases). This CDR3 is built from 15 residues. Trimming removed 6 bases at V and 6 bases at J, with 18 bases between. Germline CDR1 reads SEHNR; CDR2 reads FQNEAQ (reference sequence). The CDR3 DNA is TGTGCCAGCAGTTCGGGAGCTTCTCCGATCAATGAGCAGTTCTTC. This sequence encodes CASSSGASPINEQFF. The full variable domain, with the rest looked up from reference TRBV7-9 and TRBJ2-1, is DTGVSQNPRHKITKRGQNVTFRCDPISEHNRLYWYRQTLGQGPEFLTYFQNEAQLEKSRLLSDRFSAERPKGSFSTLEIQRTEQGDSAMYLCASSSGASPINEQFFGPGTRLTVL.

The V and J genes are TRBV5-6 and TRBJ2-3; TRBD2 is a possible D gene (6 bases). The CDR3 is made up of 18 amino acids. The germline CDR1 and CDR2 sequences are SGHDT and YYEEEE. V lost 0 bases to trimming and J lost 1 base, with 18 bases between them. The CDR3 region is CASSLGLSGERGTDTQYF. The CDR3 nucleotides read TGTGCCAGCAGCTTGGGACTAAGTGGGGAGCGGGGCACAGATACGCAGTATTTT.

V usage is TRBV7-2 and J usage is TRBJ2-1; no firm D call. This CDR3 has 11 amino acids. Per the germline V gene, CDR1 is SGHTA and CDR2 is FQGNSA. V lost 6 bases and J 3 bases, leaving 3 bases between the germline ends. The CDR3 reads CASSYYNEQFF. The CDR3 DNA follows: TGTGCCAGCAGTTACTACAATGAGCAGTTCTTC.

The chain couples TRBV19 to TRBJ2-2, with a possible D match to TRBD2 (5 bases). The CDR3 extends over 15 amino acids. Germline CDR1 is LNHDA and CDR2 is SQIVND (reference sequence). The germline V and J ends were trimmed by 3 bases and 4 bases, with 12 bases remaining between them. CDR3 sequence (DNA): TGTGCCAGTAGTATTCGGGATCGGGGCACCGGGGAGCTGTTTTTT. Amino acid sequence: CASSIRDRGTGELFF.

The genes are TRBV2 and TRBJ1-5; possible D gene TRBD1, 5 bases. CDR3 length: 14 residues. Germline CDR1 is SNHLY and CDR2 is FYNNEI. V was cut by 6 bases and J by 2 bases, with 11 bases left in between. This chain's CDR3 is CASRGQTRNQPQHF. The DNA of the CDR3 is TGTGCCAGCAGAGGACAAACTCGCAATCAGCCCCAGCATTTT. The whole variable domain, filled in from reference TRBV2 and TRBJ1-5, reads EPEVTQTPSHQVTQMGQEVILRCVPISNHLYFYWYRQILGQKVEFLVSFYNNEISEKSEIFDDQFSVERPDGSNFTLKIRSTKLEDSAMYFCASRGQTRNQPQHFGDGTRLSIL.

This clone was found once. One end of the junction fails to match germline, which may point to a read error. This chain connects TRBV7-9 to TRBJ1-3; 8 positions agree with TRBD1. Germline CDR1 and CDR2: SEHNR and FQNEAQ (reference sequence). The CDR3 covers 16 residues. The CDR3: CSSSFGQGGAGNTIYF. The CDR3 region has the DNA TGTTCCAGCAGCTTTGGACAGGGTGGAGCTGGAAACACCATATATTTT.

Here the CDR3 reads CASSLFGNGRELAYNEQFF. The CDR3 DNA is TGTGCCAGCAGTTTATTCGGGAATGGGCGGGAGCTGGCCTACAATGAGCAGTTCTTC. The gene calls are TRBV27 and TRBJ2-1, with 7 nucleotides matching TRBD2. Trimming took 1 base from V and 2 from J; bases not matched to a gene: 14. The length of the CDR3 is 19 residues. Germline V gene data show CDR1 as MNHEY and CDR2 as SMNVEV (reference sequence).

The V and J genes are TRBV7-2 and TRBJ2-7; D gene unclear. Trimming shortened V by 6 bases and J by 6 bases, and 15 bases separated the two germline ends. Germline V gene data show CDR1 as SGHTA and CDR2 as FQGNSA. This CDR3 is 13 amino acids long. The DNA of the CDR3 is TGTGCCAGCAGTCCCGGTTTTCTCCGCGAGCAGTACTTC. Translating it yields CASSPGFLREQYF.

Only one count was recorded for this clone. J is TRBJ2-7 and V is TRBV4-1, with TRBD1 as a possible D gene (5 bases). V was pared by 1 base and J by 7 bases, with 8 bases between. This CDR3 has 12 residues. Germline CDR1 is MGHRA and CDR2 is YSYEKL. The CDR3 DNA reads TGCGCCAGCAGCCAAGTCAGGGAAGAGCAGTACTTC. Translation gives CASSQVREEQYF.

This clone was detected once. The gene calls are TRBV5-1 and TRBJ2-3; D possibly corresponds to TRBD1 (6 bases). The V end was cut by 2 bases, the J end by 1 base, with 11 bases between. This CDR3 is 15 amino acids long. The germline V gene encodes CDR1 SGHRS and CDR2 YFSETQ. This CDR3 reads CASSLEWTGTDTQYF. The CDR3 region has the DNA TGCGCCAGCAGCTTAGAGTGGACAGGCACAGATACGCAGTATTTT.